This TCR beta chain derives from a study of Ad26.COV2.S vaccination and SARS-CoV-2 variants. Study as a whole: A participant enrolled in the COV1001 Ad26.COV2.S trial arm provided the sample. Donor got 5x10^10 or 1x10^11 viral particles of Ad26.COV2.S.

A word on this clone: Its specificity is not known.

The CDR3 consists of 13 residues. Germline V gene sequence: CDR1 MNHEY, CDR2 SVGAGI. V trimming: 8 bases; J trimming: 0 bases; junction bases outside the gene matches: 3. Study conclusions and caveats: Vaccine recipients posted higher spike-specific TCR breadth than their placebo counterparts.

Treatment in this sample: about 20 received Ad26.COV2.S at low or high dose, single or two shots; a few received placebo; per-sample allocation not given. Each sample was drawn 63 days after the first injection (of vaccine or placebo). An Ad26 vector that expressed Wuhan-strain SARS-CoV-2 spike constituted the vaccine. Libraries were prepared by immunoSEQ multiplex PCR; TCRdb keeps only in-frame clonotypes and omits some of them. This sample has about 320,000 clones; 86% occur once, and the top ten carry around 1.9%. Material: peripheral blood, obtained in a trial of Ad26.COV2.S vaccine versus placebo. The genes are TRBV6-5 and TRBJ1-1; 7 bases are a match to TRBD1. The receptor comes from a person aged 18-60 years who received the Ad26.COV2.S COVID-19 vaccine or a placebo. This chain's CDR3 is CASRGQLNTEAFF. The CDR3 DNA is TGTGCCAGCCGGGGACAGCTGAACACTGAAGCTTTCTTT.